This T cell receptor (beta chain) appears in the sequencing data of a study of control samples from healthy donors and cancer patients. The V gene's germline CDR1 is KGHSH and CDR2 LQKENI. This CDR3 has 16 amino acids. With 3 bases removed from V and 1 base from J, the gap between germline ends came to 13 bases. The table came from immunoSEQ multiplex PCR; TCRdb's copy has only in-frame clones and leaves some out. The data show about 160,000 clones, roughly 94% seen once. V is TRBV18 and J is TRBJ1-5; D not resolved. The sequence derives from a woman aged 40 to 55 in good health. The sequencing sample was made of blood. CDR3 DNA sequence: TGTGCCAGCTCACCTTTCGAAATAAGAAGCAATCAGCCCCAGCATTTT. Amino acids: CASSPFEIRSNQPQHF.